This TCR beta chain derives from a study of T cells in Graves' hyperthyroidism and ophthalmopathy. This clonotype showed up many times. Its antigen is unidentified. The study's findings and limits: Ophthalmopathy stood apart from stable hyperthyroidism in a 13 V-J model. Clonotypes that were expanded in thyroid above 0.001 mostly appeared in blood too. For ophthalmopathy, model prediction preceded onset by a median around 7 months.

Researchers amplified the TCR beta CDR3 regions from RNA transcripts. Initially, a first-round RT-PCR of the TCR CDR3 employed the HTBI primer set. TCRdb passed the multiplex PCR reads through MiXCR, listing each CDR3 protein once. The repertoire includes about 400,000 distinct CDR3 sequences, 14% of them detected once, and about 20% sits in the top ten. Fresh 10 ml peripheral blood yielded PBMCs. Germline assignment: CDR1 SGHVS and CDR2 FQNEAQ. The CDR3 consists of 14 residues. With 4 bases clipped from V and 9 bases from J, the junction kept 11 bases outside the gene matches. The sequence was collected from a woman between 25 and 40 years old with Graves' ophthalmopathy. V and J are TRBV7-8 and TRBJ1-1; 7 bases align to TRBD1. Sequenced material: blood. CDR3 sequence: CASSSIQGSMQAFF. CDR3 nucleotide sequence: TGTGCCAGCAGCTCAATACAGGGGTCTATGCAAGCTTTCTTT.